The entry that follows covers one T cell receptor beta chain sequence. Antigen: not known. Naivety among CD8 cells was defined by CD45RO negativity and positive CCR7 selection, thereby excluding terminally differentiated effector memory CD45RA+ cells. Germline CDR1 and CDR2: SEHNR and FQNEAQ (reference sequence). There are 13 residues in the CDR3. Deletions cut 6 bases from V and 4 bases from J, with 12 bases between. This sample was included in a study of shared clonotypes between healthy human individuals. Study-level information: A donor's plate count was three for CD4 naive and three for CD4 memory; CD8 naive had two and CD8 memory one.

An assay was performed, and its level was deep. Generated by immunoSEQ multiplex PCR, the TCRdb table keeps only in-frame clones and is missing some. There are around 2.1 million clones in the sample; 90% to 95% occur only once, and about 1.8% lies in the top ten. Study observations and caveats: Clonotype sharing among donors was thought likely to change with sequencing depth.

The chain couples TRBV7-9 to TRBJ2-5; D possibly corresponds to TRBD1 (5 bases). The material sequenced was naive CD8+ T cells from PBMCs. The receptor was derived from a man between 18 and 29 years old in good health. Some clones in this sample may be carry-over from other donors' samples. Written as DNA, the CDR3 is TGTGCCAGCAGAAAAGGGGAAGGAGAGACCCAGTACTTC. It encodes CASRKGEGETQYF.